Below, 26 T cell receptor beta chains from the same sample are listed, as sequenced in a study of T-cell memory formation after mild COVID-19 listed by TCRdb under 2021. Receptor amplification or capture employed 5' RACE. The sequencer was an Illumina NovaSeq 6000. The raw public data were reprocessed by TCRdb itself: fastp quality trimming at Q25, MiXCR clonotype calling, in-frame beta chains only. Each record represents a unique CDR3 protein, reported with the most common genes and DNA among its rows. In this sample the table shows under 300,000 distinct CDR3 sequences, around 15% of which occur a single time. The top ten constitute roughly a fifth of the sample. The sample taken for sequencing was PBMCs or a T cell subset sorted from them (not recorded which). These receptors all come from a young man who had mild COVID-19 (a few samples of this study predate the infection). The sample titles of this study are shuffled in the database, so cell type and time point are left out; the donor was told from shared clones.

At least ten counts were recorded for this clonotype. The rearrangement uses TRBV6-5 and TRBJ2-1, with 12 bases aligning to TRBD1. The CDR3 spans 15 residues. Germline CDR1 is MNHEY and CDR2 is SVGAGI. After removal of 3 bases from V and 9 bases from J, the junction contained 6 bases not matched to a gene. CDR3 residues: CASSYRDRGRAEQFF. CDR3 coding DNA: TGTGCCAGCAGTTATAGGGACAGGGGGCGGGCTGAGCAGTTCTTC.

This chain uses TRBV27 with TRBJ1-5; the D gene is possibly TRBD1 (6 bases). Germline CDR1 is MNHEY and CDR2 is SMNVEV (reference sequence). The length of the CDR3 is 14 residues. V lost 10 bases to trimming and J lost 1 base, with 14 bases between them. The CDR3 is CATRTAASNQPQHF. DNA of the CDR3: TGTGCCACCCGGACAGCCGCGAGCAATCAGCCCCAGCATTTT.

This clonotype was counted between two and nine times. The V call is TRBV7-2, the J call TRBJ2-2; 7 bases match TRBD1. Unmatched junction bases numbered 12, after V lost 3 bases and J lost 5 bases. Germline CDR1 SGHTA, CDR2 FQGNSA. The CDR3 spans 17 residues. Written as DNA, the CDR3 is TGTGCCAGCAGCTTCGCGTTAGGGACAGCCTCAACCGGGGAGCTGTTTTTT. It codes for CASSFALGTASTGELFF.

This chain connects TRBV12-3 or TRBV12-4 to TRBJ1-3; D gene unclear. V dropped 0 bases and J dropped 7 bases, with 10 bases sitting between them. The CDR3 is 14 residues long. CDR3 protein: CASSLAATGNTIYF. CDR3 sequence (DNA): TGTGCCAGCAGTTTAGCGGCAACGGGCAACACCATATATTTT.

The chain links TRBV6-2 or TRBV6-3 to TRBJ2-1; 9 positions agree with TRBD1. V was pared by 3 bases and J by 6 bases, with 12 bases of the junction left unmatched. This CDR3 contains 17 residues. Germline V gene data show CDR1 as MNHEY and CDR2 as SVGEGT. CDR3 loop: CASSYNDRDRAFNEQFF. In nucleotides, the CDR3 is TGTGCCAGCAGTTATAACGACCGGGACAGGGCGTTCAATGAGCAGTTCTTC.

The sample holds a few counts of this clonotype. CDR3 coding DNA: TGTGCCAGCAGACGAAACCTTGGCCGCGGGGAGCTGTTTTTT. Protein: CASRRNLGRGELFF. This rearrangement joins TRBV12-3 or TRBV12-4 to TRBJ2-2; D is unresolved. V gave up 6 bases and J gave up 7 bases, with 15 bases separating them. The CDR3 sequence is 14 residues long.

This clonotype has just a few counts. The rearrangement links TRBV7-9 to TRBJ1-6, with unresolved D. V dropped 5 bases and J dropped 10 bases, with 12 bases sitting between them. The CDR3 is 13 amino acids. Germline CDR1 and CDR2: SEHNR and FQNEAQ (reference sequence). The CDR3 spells CASSLRQESPLHF. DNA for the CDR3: TGTGCCAGCAGCCTGCGACAAGAATCACCCCTCCACTTT. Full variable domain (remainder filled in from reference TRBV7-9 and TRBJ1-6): DTGVSQNPRHKITKRGQNVTFRCDPISEHNRLYWYRQTLGQGPEFLTYFQNEAQLEKSRLLSDRFSAERPKGSFSTLEIQRTEQGDSAMYLCASSLRQESPLHFGNGTRLTVT.

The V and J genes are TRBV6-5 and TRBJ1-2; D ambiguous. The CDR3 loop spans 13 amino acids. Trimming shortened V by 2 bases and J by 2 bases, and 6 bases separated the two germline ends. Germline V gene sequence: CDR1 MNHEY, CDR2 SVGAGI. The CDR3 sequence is CASSYGQNYGYTF. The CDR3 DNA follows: TGTGCCAGCAGTTACGGGCAGAACTATGGCTACACCTTC.

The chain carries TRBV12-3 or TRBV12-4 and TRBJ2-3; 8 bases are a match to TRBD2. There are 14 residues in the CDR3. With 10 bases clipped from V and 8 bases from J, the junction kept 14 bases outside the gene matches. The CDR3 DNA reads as TGTGCCACCACCCGGGGGGGGGCGGAGGTTACGCAGTATTTT. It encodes CATTRGGAEVTQYF.

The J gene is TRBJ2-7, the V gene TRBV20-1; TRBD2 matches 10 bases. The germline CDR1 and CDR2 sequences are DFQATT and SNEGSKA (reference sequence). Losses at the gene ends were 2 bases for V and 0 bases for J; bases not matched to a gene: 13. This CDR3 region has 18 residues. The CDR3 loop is CSARSARGSGGNSYEQYF. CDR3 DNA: TGCAGTGCTAGATCCGCCCGCGGTAGCGGGGGGAACTCCTACGAGCAGTACTTC.

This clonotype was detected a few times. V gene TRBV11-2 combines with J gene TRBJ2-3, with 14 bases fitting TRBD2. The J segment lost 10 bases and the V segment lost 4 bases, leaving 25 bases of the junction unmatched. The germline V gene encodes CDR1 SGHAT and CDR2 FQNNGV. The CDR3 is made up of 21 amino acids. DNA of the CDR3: TGTGCCAGCAGCTACTCCCTGACTAGCGGGGGGGCCCCCCTACGGGGAGGACCGCAGTATTTT. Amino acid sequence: CASSYSLTSGGAPLRGGPQYF.

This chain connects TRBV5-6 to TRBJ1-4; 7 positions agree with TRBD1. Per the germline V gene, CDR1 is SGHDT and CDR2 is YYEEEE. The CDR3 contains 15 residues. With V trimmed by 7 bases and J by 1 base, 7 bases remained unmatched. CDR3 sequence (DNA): TGTGCCAGCGCACCCACAGGGGAAACTAATGAAAAACTGTTTTTT. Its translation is CASAPTGETNEKLFF. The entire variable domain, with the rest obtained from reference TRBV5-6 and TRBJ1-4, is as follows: DAGVTQSPTHLIKTRGQQVTLRCSPKSGHDTVSWYQQALGQGPQFIFQYYEEEERQRGNFPDRFSGHQFPNYSSELNVNALLLGDSALYLCASAPTGETNEKLFFGSGTQLSVL.

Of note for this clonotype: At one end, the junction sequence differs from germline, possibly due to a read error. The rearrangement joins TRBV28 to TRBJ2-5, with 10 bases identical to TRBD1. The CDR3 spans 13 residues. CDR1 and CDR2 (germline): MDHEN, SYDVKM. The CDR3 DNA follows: TGTGCCAGCAGTTTGCGGACAGGGGGAGCTCACCCCTTC. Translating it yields CASSLRTGGAHPF.

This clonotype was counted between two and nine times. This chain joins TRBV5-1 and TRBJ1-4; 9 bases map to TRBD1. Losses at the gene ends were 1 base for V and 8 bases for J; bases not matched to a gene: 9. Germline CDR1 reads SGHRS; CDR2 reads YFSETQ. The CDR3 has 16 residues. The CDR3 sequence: CASSLSTGTGSEKLFF. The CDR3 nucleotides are TGCGCCAGCAGCTTGTCCACCGGGACAGGGTCCGAAAAACTGTTTTTT.

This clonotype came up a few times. The CDR3 spells CASSQVTGGPYEQYF. CDR3 nucleotides: TGTGCCAGCAGCCAAGTAACAGGGGGCCCCTACGAGCAGTACTTC. The chain links TRBV14 to TRBJ2-7; 9 bases agree with TRBD1. This CDR3 comprises 15 residues. From germline, CDR1 is SGHDN and CDR2 FVKESK. J gave up 2 bases and V 1 base, and 3 bases lay outside the gene matches.

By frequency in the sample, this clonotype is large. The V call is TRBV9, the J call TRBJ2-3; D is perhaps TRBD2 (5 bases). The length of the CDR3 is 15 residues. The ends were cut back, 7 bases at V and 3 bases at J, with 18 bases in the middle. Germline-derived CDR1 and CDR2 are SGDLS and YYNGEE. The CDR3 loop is CASSSSGSATDTQYF. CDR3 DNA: TGTGCCAGCTCCTCCTCGGGTAGCGCGACAGATACGCAGTATTTT. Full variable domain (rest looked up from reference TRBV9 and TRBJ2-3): DSGVTQTPKHLITATGQRVTLRCSPRSGDLSVYWYQQSLDQGLQFLIQYYNGEERAKGNILERFSAQQFPDLHSELNLSSLELGDSALYFCASSSSGSATDTQYFGPGTRLTVL.

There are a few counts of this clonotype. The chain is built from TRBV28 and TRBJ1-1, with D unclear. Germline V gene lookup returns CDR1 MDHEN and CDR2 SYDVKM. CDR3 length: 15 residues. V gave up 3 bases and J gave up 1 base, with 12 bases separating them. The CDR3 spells CASSLRFRRNTEAFF. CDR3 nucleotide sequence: TGTGCCAGCAGTTTGAGGTTTAGGAGGAACACTGAAGCTTTCTTT. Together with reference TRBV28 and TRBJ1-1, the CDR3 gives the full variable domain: DVKVTQSSRYLVKRTGEKVFLECVQDMDHENMFWYRQDPGLGLRLIYFSYDVKMKEKGDIPEGYSVSREKKERFSLILESASTNQTSMYLCASSLRFRRNTEAFFGQGTRLTVV.

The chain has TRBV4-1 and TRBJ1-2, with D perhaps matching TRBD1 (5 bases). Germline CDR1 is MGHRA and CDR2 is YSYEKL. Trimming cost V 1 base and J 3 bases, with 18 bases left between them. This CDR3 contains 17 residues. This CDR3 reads CASSQALNQGGDYGYTF. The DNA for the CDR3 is TGCGCCAGCAGCCAAGCCCTAAACCAGGGAGGTGACTATGGCTACACCTTC.

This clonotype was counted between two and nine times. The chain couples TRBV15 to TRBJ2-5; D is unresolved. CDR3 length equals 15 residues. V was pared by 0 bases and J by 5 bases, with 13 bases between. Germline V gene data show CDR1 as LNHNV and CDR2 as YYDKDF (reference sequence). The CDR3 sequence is CATSRDAPLGETQYF. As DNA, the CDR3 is TGTGCCACCAGCAGAGATGCCCCCCTCGGGGAGACCCAGTACTTC.

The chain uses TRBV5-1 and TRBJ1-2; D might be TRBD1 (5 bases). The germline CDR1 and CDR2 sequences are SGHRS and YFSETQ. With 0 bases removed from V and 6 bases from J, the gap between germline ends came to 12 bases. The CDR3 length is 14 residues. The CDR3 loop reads CASSLVGGWDGYTF. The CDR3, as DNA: TGCGCCAGCAGCTTGGTCGGGGGTTGGGATGGCTACACCTTC. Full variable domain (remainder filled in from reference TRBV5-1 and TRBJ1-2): KAGVTQTPRYLIKTRGQQVTLSCSPISGHRSVSWYQQTPGQGLQFLFEYFSETQRNKGNFPGRFSGRQFSNSRSEMNVSTLELGDSALYLCASSLVGGWDGYTFGSGTRLTVV.

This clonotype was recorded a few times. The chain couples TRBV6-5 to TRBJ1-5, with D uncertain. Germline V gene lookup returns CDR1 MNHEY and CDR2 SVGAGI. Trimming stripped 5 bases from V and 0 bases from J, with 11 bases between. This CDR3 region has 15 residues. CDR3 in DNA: TGTGCCAGCAGTCAAAATGCTTATAGCAATCAGCCCCAGCATTTT. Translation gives CASSQNAYSNQPQHF.

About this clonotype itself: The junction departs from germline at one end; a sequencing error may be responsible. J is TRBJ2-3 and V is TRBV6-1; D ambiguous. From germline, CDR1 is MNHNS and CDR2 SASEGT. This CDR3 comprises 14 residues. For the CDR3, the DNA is TGTGCCAGCGGTGATTATACACCCACAGATACGCAGTATTTT. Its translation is CASGDYTPTDTQYF.

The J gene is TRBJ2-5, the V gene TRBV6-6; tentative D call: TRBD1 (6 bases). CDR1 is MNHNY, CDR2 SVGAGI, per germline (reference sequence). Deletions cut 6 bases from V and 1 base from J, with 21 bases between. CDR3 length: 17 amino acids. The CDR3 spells CASSRDRLQGSQETQYF. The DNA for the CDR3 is TGTGCCAGCAGCCGCGATCGCCTCCAGGGGAGCCAAGAGACCCAGTACTTC.

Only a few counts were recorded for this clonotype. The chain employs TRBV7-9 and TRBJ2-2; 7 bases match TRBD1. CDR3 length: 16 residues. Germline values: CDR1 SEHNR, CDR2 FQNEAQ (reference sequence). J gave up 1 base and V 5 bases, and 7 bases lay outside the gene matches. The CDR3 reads CASSPRRTGNTGELFF. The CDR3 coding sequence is TGTGCCAGCAGCCCGCGGAGGACAGGGAACACCGGGGAGCTGTTTTTT.

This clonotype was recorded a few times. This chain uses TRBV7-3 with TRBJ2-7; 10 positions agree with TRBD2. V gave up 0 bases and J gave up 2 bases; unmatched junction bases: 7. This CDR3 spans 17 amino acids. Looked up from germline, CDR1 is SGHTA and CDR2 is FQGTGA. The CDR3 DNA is TGTGCCAGCAGCTTAACGCTTCTAGCGGGGGCCACCTACGAGCAGTACGTC. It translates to CASSLTLLAGATYEQYV.

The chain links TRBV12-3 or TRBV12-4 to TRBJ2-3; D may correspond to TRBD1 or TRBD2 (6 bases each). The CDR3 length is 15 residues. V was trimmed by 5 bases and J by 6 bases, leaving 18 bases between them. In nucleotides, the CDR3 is TGTGCCAGCAGTGCGAACCCGGAGGGGGTTGATACGCAGTATTTT. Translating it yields CASSANPEGVDTQYF.